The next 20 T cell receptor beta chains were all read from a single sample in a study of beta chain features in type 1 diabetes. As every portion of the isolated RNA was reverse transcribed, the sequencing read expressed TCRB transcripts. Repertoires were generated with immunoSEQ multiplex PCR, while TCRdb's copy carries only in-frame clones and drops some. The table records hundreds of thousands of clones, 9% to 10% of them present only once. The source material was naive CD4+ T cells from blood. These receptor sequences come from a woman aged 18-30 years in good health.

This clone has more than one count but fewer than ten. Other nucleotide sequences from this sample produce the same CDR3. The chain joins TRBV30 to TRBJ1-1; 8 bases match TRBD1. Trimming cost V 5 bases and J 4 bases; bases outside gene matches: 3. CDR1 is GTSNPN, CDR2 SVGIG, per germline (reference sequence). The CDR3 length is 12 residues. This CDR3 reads CAWGDRGTEAFF. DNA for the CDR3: TGTGCCTGGGGAGACAGGGGCACTGAAGCTTTCTTT.

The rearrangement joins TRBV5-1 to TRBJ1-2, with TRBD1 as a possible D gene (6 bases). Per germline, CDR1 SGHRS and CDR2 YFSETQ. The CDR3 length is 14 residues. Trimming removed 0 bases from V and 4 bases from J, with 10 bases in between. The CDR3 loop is CASSLGQASYGYTF. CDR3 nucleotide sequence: TGCGCCAGCAGCTTGGGACAGGCAAGCTATGGCTACACCTTC.

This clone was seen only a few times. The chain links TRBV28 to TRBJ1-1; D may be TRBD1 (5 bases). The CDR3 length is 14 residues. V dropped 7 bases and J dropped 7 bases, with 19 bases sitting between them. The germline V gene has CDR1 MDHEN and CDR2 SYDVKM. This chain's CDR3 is CASMAPRQTLEAFF. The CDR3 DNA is TGTGCCAGCATGGCGCCTAGACAGACTCTTGAAGCTTTCTTT.

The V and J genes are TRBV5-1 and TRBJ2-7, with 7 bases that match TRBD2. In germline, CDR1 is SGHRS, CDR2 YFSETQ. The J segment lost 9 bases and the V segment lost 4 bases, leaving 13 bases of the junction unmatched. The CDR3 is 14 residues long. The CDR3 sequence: CASSPTSSAHGQYF. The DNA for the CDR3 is TGCGCCAGCAGCCCGACTAGCTCGGCACACGGGCAGTACTTC.

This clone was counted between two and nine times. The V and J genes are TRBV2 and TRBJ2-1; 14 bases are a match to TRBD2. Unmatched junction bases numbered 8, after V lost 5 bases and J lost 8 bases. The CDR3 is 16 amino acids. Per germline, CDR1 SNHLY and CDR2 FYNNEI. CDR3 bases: TGTGCCAGCAGTCGACTAGCGGGGGGGCAGGGGTATGAGCAGTTCTTC. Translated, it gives CASSRLAGGQGYEQFF.

CDR3 nucleotide sequence: TGTGCCAGCAGGACAGGGATATATAGCAATCAGCCCCAGCATTTT. Amino acids: CASRTGIYSNQPQHF. V gene TRBV6-4 combines with J gene TRBJ1-5; 7 bases line up with TRBD1. Germline assignment: CDR1 MRHNA and CDR2 SNTAGT. The CDR3 has 15 residues. With V trimmed by 6 bases and J by 0 bases, 5 bases remained unmatched.

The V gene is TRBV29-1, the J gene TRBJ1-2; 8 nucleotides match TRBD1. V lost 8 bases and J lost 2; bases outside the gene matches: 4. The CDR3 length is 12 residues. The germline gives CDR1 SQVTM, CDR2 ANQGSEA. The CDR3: CSCRTGNYGYTF. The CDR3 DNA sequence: TGCAGCTGCCGGACAGGGAACTATGGCTACACCTTC.

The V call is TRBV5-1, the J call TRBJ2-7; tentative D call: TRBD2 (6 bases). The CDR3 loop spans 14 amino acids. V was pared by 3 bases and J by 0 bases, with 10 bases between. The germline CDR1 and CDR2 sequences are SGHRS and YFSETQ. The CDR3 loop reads CASSSPRDSYEQYF. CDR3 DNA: TGCGCCAGCAGCTCCCCGCGGGACTCCTACGAGCAGTACTTC.

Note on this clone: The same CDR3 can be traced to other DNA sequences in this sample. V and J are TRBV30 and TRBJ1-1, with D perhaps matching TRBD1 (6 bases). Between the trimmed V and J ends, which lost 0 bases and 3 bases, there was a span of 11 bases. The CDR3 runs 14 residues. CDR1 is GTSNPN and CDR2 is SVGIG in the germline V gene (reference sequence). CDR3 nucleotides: TGTGCCTGGAGTGTTAGGGCAGGGGACACTGAAGCTTTCTTT. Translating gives CAWSVRAGDTEAFF.

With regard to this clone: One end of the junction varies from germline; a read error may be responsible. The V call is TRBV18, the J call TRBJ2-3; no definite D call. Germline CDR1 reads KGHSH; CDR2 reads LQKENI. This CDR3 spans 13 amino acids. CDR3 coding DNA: TGTGCCAGCTCACCACCGGGCACAGATACGCGGTATTTT. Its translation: CASSPPGTDTRYF.

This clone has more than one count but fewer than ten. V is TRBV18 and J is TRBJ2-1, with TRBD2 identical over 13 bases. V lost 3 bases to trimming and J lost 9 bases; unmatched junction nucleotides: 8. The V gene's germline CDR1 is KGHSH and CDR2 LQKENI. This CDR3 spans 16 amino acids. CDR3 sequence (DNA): TGTGCCAGCTCACCTACTGGACTAGCGGGAGAGGTTGAGCAGTTCTTC. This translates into CASSPTGLAGEVEQFF. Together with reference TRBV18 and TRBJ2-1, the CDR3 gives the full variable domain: NAGVMQNPRHLVRRRGQEARLRCSPMKGHSHVYWYRQLPEEGLKFMVYLQKENIIDESGMPKERFSAEFPKEGPSILRIQQVVRGDSAAYFCASSPTGLAGEVEQFFGPGTRLTVL.

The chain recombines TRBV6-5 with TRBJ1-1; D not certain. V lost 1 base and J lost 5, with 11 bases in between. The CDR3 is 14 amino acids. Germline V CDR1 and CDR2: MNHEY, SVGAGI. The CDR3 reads CASSYWPPMTEAFF. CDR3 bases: TGTGCCAGCAGTTACTGGCCGCCGATGACTGAAGCTTTCTTT.

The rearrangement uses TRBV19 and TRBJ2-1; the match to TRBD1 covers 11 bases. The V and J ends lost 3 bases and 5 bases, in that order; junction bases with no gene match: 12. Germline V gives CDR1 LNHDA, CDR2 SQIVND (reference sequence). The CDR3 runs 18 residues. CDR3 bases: TGTGCCAGTAGTATGAGGGGGGTCGGACAGGGGGCCCACAATGAGCAGTTCTTC. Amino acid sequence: CASSMRGVGQGAHNEQFF.

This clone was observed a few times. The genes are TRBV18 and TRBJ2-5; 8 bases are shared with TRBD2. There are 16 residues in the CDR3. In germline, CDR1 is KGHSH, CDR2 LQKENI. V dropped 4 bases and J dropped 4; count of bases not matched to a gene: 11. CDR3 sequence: CASSLVGGAGVETQYF. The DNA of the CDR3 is TGTGCCAGCTCACTCGTCGGAGGAGCGGGAGTAGAGACCCAGTACTTC.

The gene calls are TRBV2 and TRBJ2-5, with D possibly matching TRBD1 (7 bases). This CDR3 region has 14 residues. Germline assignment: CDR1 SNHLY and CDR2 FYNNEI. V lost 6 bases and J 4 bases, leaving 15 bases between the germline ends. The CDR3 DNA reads TGTGCCAGCAGCTTGACAGGGAGGTCAGAGACCCAGTACTTC. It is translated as CASSLTGRSETQYF.

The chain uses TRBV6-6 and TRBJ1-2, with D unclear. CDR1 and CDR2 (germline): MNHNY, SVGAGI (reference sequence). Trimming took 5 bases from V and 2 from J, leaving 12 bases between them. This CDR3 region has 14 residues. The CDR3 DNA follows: TGTGCCAGCAGTCCATTCACGGAGAACTATGGCTACACCTTC. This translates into CASSPFTENYGYTF.

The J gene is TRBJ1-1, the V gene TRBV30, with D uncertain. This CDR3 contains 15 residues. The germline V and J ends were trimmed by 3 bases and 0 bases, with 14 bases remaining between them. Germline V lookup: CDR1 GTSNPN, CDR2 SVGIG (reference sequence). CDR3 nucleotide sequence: TGTGCCTGGAGAGTGGGGAGCCCTTTGAACACTGAAGCTTTCTTT. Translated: CAWRVGSPLNTEAFF. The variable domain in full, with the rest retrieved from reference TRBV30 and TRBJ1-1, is SQTIHQWPATLVQPVGSPLSLECTVEGTSNPNLYWYRQAAGRGLQLLFYSVGIGQISSEVPQNLSASRPQDRQFILSSKKLLLSDSGFYLCAWRVGSPLNTEAFFGQGTRLTVV.

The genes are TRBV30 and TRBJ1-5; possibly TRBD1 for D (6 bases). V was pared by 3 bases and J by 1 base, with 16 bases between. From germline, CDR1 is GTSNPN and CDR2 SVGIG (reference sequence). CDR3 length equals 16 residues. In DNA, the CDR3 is TGTGCCTGGAGATCACGCGGGGGGCTAAGCAATCAGCCCCAGCATTTT. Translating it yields CAWRSRGGLSNQPQHF. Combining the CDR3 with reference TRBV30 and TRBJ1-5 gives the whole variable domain SQTIHQWPATLVQPVGSPLSLECTVEGTSNPNLYWYRQAAGRGLQLLFYSVGIGQISSEVPQNLSASRPQDRQFILSSKKLLLSDSGFYLCAWRSRGGLSNQPQHFGDGTRLSIL.

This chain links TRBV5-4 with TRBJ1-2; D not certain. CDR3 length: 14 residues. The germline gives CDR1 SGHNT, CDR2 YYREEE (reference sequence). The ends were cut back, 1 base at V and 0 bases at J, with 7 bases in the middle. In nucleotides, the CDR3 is TGTGCCAGCAGCTTGCAGCGGGCTAACTATGGCTACACCTTC. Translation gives CASSLQRANYGYTF. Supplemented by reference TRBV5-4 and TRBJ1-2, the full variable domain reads ETGVTQSPTHLIKTRGQQVTLRCSSQSGHNTVSWYQQALGQGPQFIFQYYREEENGRGNFPPRFSGLQFPNYSSELNVNALELDDSALYLCASSLQRANYGYTFGSGTRLTVV.

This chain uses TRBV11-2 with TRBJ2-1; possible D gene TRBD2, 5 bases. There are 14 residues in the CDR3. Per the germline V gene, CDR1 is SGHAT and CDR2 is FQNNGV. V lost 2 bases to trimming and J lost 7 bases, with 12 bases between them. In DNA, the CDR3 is TGTGCCAGCAGCTTATTCAGAGAGGGTAATGAGCAGTTCTTC. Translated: CASSLFREGNEQFF.